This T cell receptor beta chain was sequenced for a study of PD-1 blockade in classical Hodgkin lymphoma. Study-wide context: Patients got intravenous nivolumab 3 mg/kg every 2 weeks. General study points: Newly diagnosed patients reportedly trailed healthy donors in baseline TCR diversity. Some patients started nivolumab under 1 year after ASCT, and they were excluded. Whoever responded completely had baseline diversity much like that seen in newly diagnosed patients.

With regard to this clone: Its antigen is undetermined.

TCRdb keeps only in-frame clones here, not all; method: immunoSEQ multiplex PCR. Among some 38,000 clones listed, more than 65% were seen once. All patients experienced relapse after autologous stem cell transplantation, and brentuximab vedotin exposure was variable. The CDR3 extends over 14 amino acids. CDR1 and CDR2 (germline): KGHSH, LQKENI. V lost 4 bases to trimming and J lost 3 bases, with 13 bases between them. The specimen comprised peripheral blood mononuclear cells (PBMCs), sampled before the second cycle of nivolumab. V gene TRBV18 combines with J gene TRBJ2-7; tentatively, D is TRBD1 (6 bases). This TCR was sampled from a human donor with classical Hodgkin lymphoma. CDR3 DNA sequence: TGTGCCAGCTCACTTACAGGGAGAGGCTACGAGCAGTACTTC. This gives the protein CASSLTGRGYEQYF.